This T cell receptor beta chain was sequenced during a study of cytomegalovirus exposure and HLA in healthy donors. V dropped 6 bases and J dropped 4; count of bases not matched to a gene: 7. This CDR3 region has 14 residues. Germline assignment: CDR1 MGHDK and CDR2 SYGVNS. Amplification used 60 Vbeta primers and 13 Jbeta primers. The table came from immunoSEQ multiplex PCR; TCRdb's copy has only in-frame clones and leaves some out. The sample contains 110,000 to 150,000 clones, around 82% of which appear only once. This receptor was identified in a female donor in good health and CMV-seronegative. The specimen was PBMCs. V and J are TRBV25-1 and TRBJ2-7; 9 nucleotides match TRBD1. The CDR3, as DNA: TGTGCCAGCAGCCCGACAGGGGGAAGTTACGAGCAGTACTTC. Its protein product is CASSPTGGSYEQYF.